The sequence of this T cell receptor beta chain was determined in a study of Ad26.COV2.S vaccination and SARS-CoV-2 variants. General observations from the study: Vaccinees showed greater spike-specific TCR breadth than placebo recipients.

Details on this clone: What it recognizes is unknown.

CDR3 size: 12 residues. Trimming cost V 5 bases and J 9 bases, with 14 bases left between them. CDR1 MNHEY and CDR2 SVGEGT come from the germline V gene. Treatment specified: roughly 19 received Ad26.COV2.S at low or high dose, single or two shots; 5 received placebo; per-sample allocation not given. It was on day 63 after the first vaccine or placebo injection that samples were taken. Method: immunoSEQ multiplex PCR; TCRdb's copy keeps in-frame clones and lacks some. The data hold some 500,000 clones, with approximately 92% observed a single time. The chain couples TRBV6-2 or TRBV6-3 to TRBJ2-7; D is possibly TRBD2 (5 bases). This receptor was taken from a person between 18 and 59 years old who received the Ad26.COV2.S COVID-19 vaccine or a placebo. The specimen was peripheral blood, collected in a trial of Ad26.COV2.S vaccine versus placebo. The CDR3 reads CASSPYTEGQYF. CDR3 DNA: TGTGCCAGCAGTCCCTACACAGAGGGGCAGTACTTC.